Shown below are 5 T cell receptor beta chains from a single sample sequenced in a study of T cells in Graves' hyperthyroidism and ophthalmopathy (dated by TCRdb to about 2019). The method behind the library was multiplex PCR. TCRdb shows the sequencer as Illumina HiSeq 2000. TCR beta CDR3 regions were amplified from RNA transcripts. The first round of RT-PCR for the TCR CDR3 was performed with the HTBI primer set and the Qiagen OneStep RT-PCR kit. TCRdb passed the public sequencing reads through fastp at Q25 and MiXCR, retaining productive beta sequences. Each CDR3 protein appears once, grouped with its most common genes and DNA. Present in this sample are 330,000 or so distinct CDR3 sequences, roughly a fifth of which were seen just once. About two fifths of the sample comes from the top ten. The sample taken for sequencing was blood. These receptors all stem from a man over 45 with Graves' ophthalmopathy.

This clonotype was seen more than once but under ten times. The rearrangement uses TRBV9 and TRBJ2-1; a possible D gene is TRBD1 (5 bases). Trimming cost V 0 bases and J 5 bases, with 12 bases left between them. CDR1 and CDR2 (germline): SGDLS, YYNGEE. This CDR3 region has 15 residues. The CDR3: CASSVVAGFDNEQFF. CDR3 bases: TGTGCCAGCAGCGTAGTTGCAGGGTTTGACAATGAGCAGTTCTTC.

This clonotype has a handful of counts. The chain links TRBV24-1 to TRBJ2-5; D call uncertain. The V and J ends lost 0 bases and 2 bases respectively, with 0 bases between them. CDR3 length: 12 residues. The V gene's germline CDR1 is KGHDR and CDR2 SFDVKD. CDR3 sequence reads: CATSDLQETQYF. The CDR3 DNA reads TGTGCCACCAGTGATTTGCAAGAGACCCAGTACTTC.

This sequence joins TRBV7-8 and TRBJ2-7; TRBD1 agrees at 9 bases. The length of the CDR3 is 19 residues. Germline-derived CDR1 and CDR2 are SGHVS and FQNEAQ. The junction had 20 bases not matched to a gene; V was cut back by 3 bases and J by 5 bases. CDR3 bases: TGTGCCAGCAGCTTCGATTCGGTTGGGGCCGGGACAGGGTACCACGAGCAGTACTTC. Translation: CASSFDSVGAGTGYHEQYF.

This clonotype was detected many times. The gene calls are TRBV11-2 and TRBJ2-7; 8 nucleotides match TRBD1. Germline lookup yields CDR1 SGHAT and CDR2 FQNNGV. This CDR3 is 15 amino acids long. V gave up 6 bases and J gave up 2 bases; unmatched junction bases: 9. CDR3 in DNA: TGTGCCAGCAGGCCAGCGCCGGGACAGGCCTACGAGCAGTACTTC. This encodes CASRPAPGQAYEQYF.

The gene calls are TRBV6-2 or TRBV6-3 and TRBJ1-1; D unresolved. V gave up 2 bases and J gave up 3 bases, with 19 bases separating them. The germline V gene encodes CDR1 MNHEY and CDR2 SVGEGT. There are 17 residues in the CDR3. CDR3 sequence (DNA): TGTGCCAGCAGTTACCTATCCGTTGGAGGACGGGACACTGAAGCTTTCTTT. As protein: CASSYLSVGGRDTEAFF.